This passage covers 2 T cell receptor beta chains from one sample sequenced in a study of spatial heterogeneity in lung cancer (dated by TCRdb to between 2018 and 2021). Overall study results and their limits: The tumor nonsynonymous mutation count correlated with the number of expanded intratumoral alpha and beta TCRs.

The intended sense of this specimen's time point label: sample taken at primary tumor resection. Antigens of these TCRs are unknown. The method was 5' RACE. Sequencing relied on a NextSeq 500. TCRdb redid the processing of the public reads, applying fastp at Q25 and MiXCR, and retained in-frame beta chains. For every CDR3 protein sequence, its rows merge into one entry that carries the most common genes and DNA. The table for this sample lists about 100,000 distinct CDR3 sequences; 4.4% of them were counted only once. Around 20% of the sample is taken by the ten largest. Sample: lung tumor tissue, taken at surgery. All receptors derive from a male donor with early-stage non-small cell lung cancer.

This clonotype came up many times. CDR3 loop: CASSSQGKKLFF. CDR3 nucleotide sequence: TGTGCCAGCAGTTCGCAGGGTAAAAAACTGTTTTTT. The chain is built from TRBV28 and TRBJ1-4; maybe TRBD1 (5 bases). Trimming took 4 bases from V and 9 from J, leaving 9 bases between them. This CDR3 has 12 amino acids. CDR1 MDHEN and CDR2 SYDVKM come from the germline V gene.

Many counts were recorded for this clonotype. In DNA form, the CDR3 reads TGTGCCAGGATCCTCCCCCGGGTCAGAGAGACCCAGTACTTC. Translating it yields CARILPRVRETQYF. The chain combines TRBV9 with TRBJ2-5; D gene ambiguous. V was pared by 8 bases and J by 4 bases, with 18 bases between. The CDR3 loop spans 14 amino acids. CDR1 SGDLS and CDR2 YYNGEE come from the germline V gene.